A single TCR beta chain is shown here with its context. The data belong to a study of T cell changes during pregnancy in multiple sclerosis. The germline V gene encodes CDR1 SGDLS and CDR2 YYNGEE. The V gene end was trimmed by 0 bases and the J gene end by 4 bases; junction bases not matched to a gene: 2. The CDR3 length is 14 residues. Profiled with immunoSEQ multiplex PCR; TCRdb holds only in-frame clones, not every one. Counted here are fewer than 55,000 clones, 85% to 90% occurring once; the ten biggest clones make up 5.9%. This rearrangement joins TRBV9 to TRBJ2-5; 8 nucleotides agree with TRBD2. This receptor was taken from a female donor in good health, enrolled as a control in a pregnancy study. Sequences were derived from CD8+ T cells from peripheral blood mononuclear cells, sampled after pregnancy. The CDR3 is CASSVGAGGETQYF. CDR3 nucleotide sequence: TGTGCCAGCAGCGTAGGGGCGGGAGGAGAGACCCAGTACTTC.